The 16 T cell receptor beta chains below all came from one sample that was sequenced in a study of blood T cell repertoires in COVID-19. TCRdb keeps only in-frame clones here, not all; method: immunoSEQ multiplex PCR. The sample has over 50,000 clones; roughly 91% are singletons. Sequenced input: peripheral blood. The receptors originated from a man over 45 with active COVID-19.

This sequence joins TRBV4-1 and TRBJ1-2; no clear D. CDR3 length equals 15 residues. In germline, CDR1 is MGHRA, CDR2 YSYEKL. V was pared by 0 bases and J by 1 base, with 9 bases between. Here the CDR3 reads CASSQDPNSNYGYTF. The CDR3 DNA reads TGCGCCAGCAGCCAAGATCCGAATAGTAACTATGGCTACACCTTC.

The V gene is TRBV7-9, the J gene TRBJ1-1; 7 bases agree with TRBD1. Germline V gene sequence: CDR1 SEHNR, CDR2 FQNEAQ (reference sequence). With V trimmed by 5 bases and J by 2 bases, 8 bases remained unmatched. The CDR3 covers 15 residues. CDR3 sequence reads: CASSPHGTANTEAFF. The CDR3 DNA follows: TGTGCCAGCAGCCCTCACGGGACAGCCAACACTGAAGCTTTCTTT.

The chain combines TRBV7-9 with TRBJ1-1, with D perhaps matching TRBD1 (5 bases). The V gene lost 4 bases and the J gene lost 1 base, with 7 bases spanning the gap. Germline values: CDR1 SEHNR, CDR2 FQNEAQ (reference sequence). This CDR3 spans 13 amino acids. This CDR3 is CASSYQGNTEAFF. DNA for the CDR3: TGTGCCAGCAGCTACCAGGGGAACACTGAAGCTTTCTTT.

The table lists this clone with a count of one. The V and J genes are TRBV19 and TRBJ1-4; D is perhaps TRBD1 (5 bases). V lost 7 bases, J lost 0 bases, and 9 bases lay in between. The CDR3 is 14 amino acids. Per germline, CDR1 LNHDA and CDR2 SQIVND (reference sequence). CDR3 region: CASNSQATNEKLFF. The DNA of the CDR3 is TGTGCCAGTAACTCACAGGCAACTAATGAAAAACTGTTTTTT.

The chain has TRBV20-1 and TRBJ1-1; D ambiguous. Germline V lookup: CDR1 DFQATT, CDR2 SNEGSKA (reference sequence). Trimming removed 4 bases at V and 7 bases at J, with 7 bases between. The CDR3 has 10 residues. This chain's CDR3 is CSAIYNEAFF. DNA for the CDR3: TGCAGTGCTATATATAATGAAGCTTTCTTT.

The chain recombines TRBV9 with TRBJ1-2, with TRBD1 identical over 9 bases. From germline, CDR1 is SGDLS and CDR2 YYNGEE. The CDR3 extends over 14 amino acids. The trim removed 3 bases at V and 3 bases at J, leaving 3 bases unmatched. This CDR3 reads CASSGQGGDYGYTF. In DNA, the CDR3 is TGTGCCAGCAGCGGACAGGGGGGTGACTATGGCTACACCTTC.

J is TRBJ1-2 and V is TRBV19, with TRBD1 identical over 7 bases. With 5 bases clipped from V and 7 bases from J, the junction kept 10 bases outside the gene matches. Germline CDR1 reads LNHDA; CDR2 reads SQIVND (reference sequence). This CDR3 has 14 residues. The CDR3 sequence is CASSPGDSVRGYTF. The CDR3 DNA is TGTGCCAGTAGTCCCGGGGACAGCGTGCGTGGCTACACCTTC. The full variable domain, rest sourced from reference TRBV19 and TRBJ1-2, is DGGITQSPKYLFRKEGQNVTLSCEQNLNHDAMYWYRQDPGQGLRLIYYSQIVNDFQKGDIAEGYSVSREKKESFPLTVTSAQKNPTAFYLCASSPGDSVRGYTFGSGTRLTVV.

This chain joins TRBV19 and TRBJ2-2; 10 nucleotides line up with TRBD2. Germline CDR1 and CDR2: LNHDA and SQIVND (reference sequence). The CDR3 has 17 amino acids. J lost 6 bases, V lost 8 bases, and 15 bases had no gene match. The CDR3, as DNA: TGTGCCAGTGATGGGCTAGCGGGAGTATTTCGCGCCGGGGAGCTGTTTTTT. It codes for CASDGLAGVFRAGELFF.

The chain combines TRBV6-2 or TRBV6-3 with TRBJ1-5, with TRBD1 matching 8 bases. The V gene's germline CDR1 is MNHEY and CDR2 SVGEGT. The CDR3 length is 14 residues. The ends lost 4 bases at V and 5 bases at J; junction bases unmatched: 4. CDR3 sequence reads: CASSSVTGDQPQHF. The CDR3 nucleotides are TGTGCCAGCAGTTCGGTGACAGGGGATCAGCCCCAGCATTTT.

This chain uses TRBV5-1 with TRBJ2-3, with 11 bases matching TRBD2. Looked up from germline, CDR1 is SGHRS and CDR2 is YFSETQ. V lost 7 bases to trimming and J lost 4 bases; unmatched junction nucleotides: 11. The CDR3 extends over 16 amino acids. The CDR3 bases are TGCGCCAGCTCCCTTCGTAGCGGGGGGGCTTCAGATACGCAGTATTTT. Its translation: CASSLRSGGASDTQYF. Filled out from reference TRBV5-1 and TRBJ2-3, the complete variable domain reads KAGVTQTPRYLIKTRGQQVTLSCSPISGHRSVSWYQQTPGQGLQFLFEYFSETQRNKGNFPGRFSGRQFSNSRSEMNVSTLELGDSALYLCASSLRSGGASDTQYFGPGTRLTVL.

The J gene is TRBJ2-3, the V gene TRBV5-1; possibly TRBD1 for D (5 bases). Germline loops: CDR1 SGHRS, CDR2 YFSETQ. Trimming removed 1 base from V and 2 bases from J, with 11 bases in between. This CDR3 has 15 amino acids. CDR3 in DNA: TGCGCCAGCAGCTTGTTCAGGGCTGCCACAGATACGCAGTATTTT. As protein: CASSLFRAATDTQYF. Looking up the rest from reference TRBV5-1 and TRBJ2-3 gives the full variable domain: KAGVTQTPRYLIKTRGQQVTLSCSPISGHRSVSWYQQTPGQGLQFLFEYFSETQRNKGNFPGRFSGRQFSNSRSEMNVSTLELGDSALYLCASSLFRAATDTQYFGPGTRLTVL.

The rearrangement uses TRBV5-4 and TRBJ2-1; 7 bases match TRBD1. The V gene end was trimmed by 4 bases and the J gene end by 4 bases; junction bases not matched to a gene: 11. CDR1 and CDR2 from the germline V gene are SGHNT and YYREEE (reference sequence). CDR3 size: 16 residues. CDR3 protein: CASSIGSGTVYNEQFF. The CDR3 DNA reads TGTGCCAGCAGCATCGGTTCCGGGACAGTTTACAATGAGCAGTTCTTC.

This chain connects TRBV11-2 to TRBJ2-5; TRBD2 matches at 11 bases. CDR3 length equals 15 residues. Unmatched junction bases numbered 5, after V lost 5 bases and J lost 3 bases. Germline CDR1 is SGHAT and CDR2 is FQNNGV. The CDR3 nucleotides are TGTGCCAGCAGCCCCCAGGGACTAGCGGAAGAGACCCAGTACTTC. The encoded protein is CASSPQGLAEETQYF. Based on the CDR3 plus reference TRBV11-2 and TRBJ2-5, the full variable domain is EAGVAQSPRYKIIEKRQSVAFWCNPISGHATLYWYQQILGQGPKLLIQFQNNGVVDDSQLPKDRFSAERLKGVDSTLKIQPAKLEDSAVYLCASSPQGLAEETQYFGPGTRLLVL.

The chain carries TRBV24-1 and TRBJ1-5, with D hard to call. With 9 bases removed from V and 2 bases from J, the gap between germline ends came to 10 bases. This CDR3 region has 13 residues. CDR1 and CDR2 (germline): KGHDR, SFDVKD. CDR3 amino acids: CATARAGNQPQHF. The CDR3 DNA is TGTGCCACCGCTAGAGCGGGCAATCAGCCCCAGCATTTT.

The chain employs TRBV9 and TRBJ1-4; D is unclear. CDR3 length: 14 amino acids. CDR1 and CDR2 (germline): SGDLS, YYNGEE. Trimming stripped 0 bases from V and 8 bases from J, with 11 bases between. The CDR3 sequence: CASSVGRFGEKLFF. The CDR3 DNA reads as TGTGCCAGCAGCGTAGGGCGGTTTGGGGAAAAACTGTTTTTT.

The chain combines TRBV5-1 with TRBJ1-2, with D tentatively TRBD1 (5 bases). The V and J ends lost 1 base and 4 bases respectively, with 5 bases between them. CDR3 size: 12 residues. The germline gives CDR1 SGHRS, CDR2 YFSETQ. The CDR3 sequence is CASSLQGYGYTF. For the CDR3, the DNA is TGCGCCAGCAGCTTGCAGGGCTATGGCTACACCTTC.